The T cell receptor (beta chain) under discussion was sequenced for a study of cytomegalovirus exposure and HLA in healthy donors. Notes on the study in general: The authors enumerated roughly 180 TCR beta chains as linked to cytomegalovirus.

CDR3 size: 14 residues. Germline CDR1 MNHEY, CDR2 SVGAGI. Trimming removed 2 bases at V and 6 bases at J, with 13 bases between. Sequenced by immunoSEQ multiplex PCR; TCRdb stores in-frame clones only, minus some. The sample lists 80,000 to 100,000 clones, 87% occurring once. This clone came up a few times. What it binds is unknown. Sequenced: PBMCs. The clonotype originates from a woman under 40 in good health and CMV-seronegative. The chain has TRBV6-5 and TRBJ1-2, with D possibly TRBD1 on 5 matching bases. As DNA, the CDR3 is TGTGCCAGCAGTTACATTCAGGGATGGGATGGCTACACCTTC. This codes for CASSYIQGWDGYTF.